This TCR beta chain was recovered during a study of T cells in Graves' hyperthyroidism and ophthalmopathy. Amplification yielded TCR beta CDR3 regions, with RNA transcripts as the source. The TCR CDR3 was amplified in a first-round RT-PCR using the HTBI primer set. Each CDR3 protein gets one entry after TCRdb re-called the multiplex PCR reads with MiXCR. Of 300,000 to 400,000 distinct CDR3 sequences detected, approximately 22% appear once; the ten largest clones hold over 45%. This clonotype was observed at least ten times. Its antigen is still unknown. Trimming left V 6 bases short and J 6 bases short, with 19 bases between. The CDR3 has 15 residues. Stable disease denoted Graves' hyperthyroidism without ophthalmopathy progression within 18 months. Broader study findings: Before onset, ophthalmopathy was predicted by the model a median around 6 months earlier. Clonotypes that were expanded in thyroid above 0.001 mostly appeared in blood too.

The chain is built from TRBV12-3 or TRBV12-4 and TRBJ2-3, with a possible D match to TRBD2 (6 bases). The specimen was blood. The TCR comes from a woman between 45 and 60 years old with Graves' hyperthyroidism. For the CDR3, the DNA is TGTGCCAGCAGGTCGGGACTTAGAATTGGGGATACGCAGTATTTT. Its translation: CASRSGLRIGDTQYF.